This T cell receptor (beta chain) comes out of a study of cytomegalovirus exposure and HLA in healthy donors. Points from the study as a whole: The only immune exposure information that was available was CMV serostatus. Analyzed later, most CMV-associated TCR beta chains appeared HLA-restricted. As confirmed in vitro, three CMV-associated chains were specific for CMV antigens.

The length of the CDR3 is 12 residues. Germline CDR1 is GTSNPN and CDR2 is SVGIG (reference sequence). V trimming: 5 bases; J trimming: 7 bases; junction bases outside the gene matches: 4. Note on this clone: Its antigen is unknown.

Use of 60 Vbeta and 13 Jbeta primers characterized the PCR. Assay used: immunoSEQ multiplex PCR; TCRdb lists only in-frame clones, some missing. The profile covers roughly 100,000 clones, with approximately 64% appearing a single time and roughly 21% taken by the ten largest. The source material was PBMCs. This sequence originates from a woman between 50 and 59 years old in good health and CMV-seropositive. The gene calls are TRBV30 and TRBJ2-2; 7 bases are a match to TRBD1. CDR3 in DNA: TGTGCCTGGGACAGGGAGAGCGGGGAGCTGTTTTTT. It codes for CAWDRESGELFF.